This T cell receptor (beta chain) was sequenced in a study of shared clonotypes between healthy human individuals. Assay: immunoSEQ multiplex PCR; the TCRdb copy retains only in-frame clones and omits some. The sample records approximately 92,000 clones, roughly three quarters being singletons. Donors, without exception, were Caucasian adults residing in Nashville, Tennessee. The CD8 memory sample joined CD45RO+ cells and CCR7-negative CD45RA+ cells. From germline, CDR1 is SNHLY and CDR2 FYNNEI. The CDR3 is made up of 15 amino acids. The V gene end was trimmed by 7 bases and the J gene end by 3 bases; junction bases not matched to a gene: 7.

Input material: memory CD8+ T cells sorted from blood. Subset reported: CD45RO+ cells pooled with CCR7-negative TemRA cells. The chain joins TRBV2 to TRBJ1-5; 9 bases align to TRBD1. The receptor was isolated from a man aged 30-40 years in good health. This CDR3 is CASTRDRASNQPQHF. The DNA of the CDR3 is TGTGCCAGCACCCGGGACAGGGCTTCCAATCAGCCCCAGCATTTT.